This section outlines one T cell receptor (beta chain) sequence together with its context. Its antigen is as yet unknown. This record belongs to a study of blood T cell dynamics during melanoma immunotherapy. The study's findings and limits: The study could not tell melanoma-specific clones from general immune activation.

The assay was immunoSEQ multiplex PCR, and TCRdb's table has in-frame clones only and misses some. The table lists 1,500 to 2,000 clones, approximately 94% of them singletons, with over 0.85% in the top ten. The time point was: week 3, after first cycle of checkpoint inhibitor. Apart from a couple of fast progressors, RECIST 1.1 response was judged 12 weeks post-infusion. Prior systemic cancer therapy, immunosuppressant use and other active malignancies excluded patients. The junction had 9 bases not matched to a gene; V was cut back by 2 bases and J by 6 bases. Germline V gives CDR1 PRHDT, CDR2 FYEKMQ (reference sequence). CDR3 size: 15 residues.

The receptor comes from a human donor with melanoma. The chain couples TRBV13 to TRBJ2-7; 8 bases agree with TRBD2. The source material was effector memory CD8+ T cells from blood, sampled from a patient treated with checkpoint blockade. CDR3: CASSLRSSGYGEQYF. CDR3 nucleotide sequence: TGTGCCAGCAGCTTACGGTCTAGCGGGTATGGCGAGCAGTACTTC.